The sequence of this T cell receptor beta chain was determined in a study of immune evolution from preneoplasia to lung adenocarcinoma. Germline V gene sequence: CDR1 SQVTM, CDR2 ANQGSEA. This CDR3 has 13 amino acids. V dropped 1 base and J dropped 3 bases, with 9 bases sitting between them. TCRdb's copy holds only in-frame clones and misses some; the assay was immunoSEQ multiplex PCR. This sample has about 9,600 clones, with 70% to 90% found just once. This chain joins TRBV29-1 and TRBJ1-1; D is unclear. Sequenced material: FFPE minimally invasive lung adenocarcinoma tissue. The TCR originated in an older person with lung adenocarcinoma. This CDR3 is CSVEGAVYTEAFF. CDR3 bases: TGCAGCGTTGAAGGGGCAGTTTACACTGAAGCTTTCTTT.